This T cell receptor beta chain was captured by sequencing in a study of monozygotic twins with inflammatory bowel disease. Concerning this clonotype itself: The antigen is undetermined.

General study findings and limits: IBD patients had lower TCRbeta diversity (inverse Simpson) than healthy co-twins.

The CDR3 covers 14 residues. TCRdb reanalyzed the 5' RACE reads, giving one entry per CDR3 protein sequence and no DNA. Recorded for this sample: approximately 120,000 distinct CDR3 sequences. The TCR sequence derives from a human donor with ulcerative colitis or Crohn's disease, or a healthy co-twin of an affected twin (not recorded which). The chain joins TRBV12-3 or TRBV12-4 to TRBJ2-1; TCRdb outputs TRBD1, but without DNA this stays unchecked. The sequencing sample was made of blood. CDR3 in amino acids: CASSSRGPGNEQFF.